The 28 T cell receptor beta chains in this list originate from one sample, sequenced in a study of identical twins. TCRdb re-derived calls from the 5' RACE reads in MiXCR, one entry per CDR3 protein. The data contain roughly 350,000 distinct CDR3 sequences, roughly 12% of them singletons. In addition, the sample was reused for a study of yellow fever vaccine responses in identical twins.

The sample consisted of CD8+ T cells sorted from blood. These receptor sequences come from a woman aged 18-29 years in good health.

There are a few counts of this clonotype. The chain links TRBV2 to TRBJ2-2; D remains ambiguous. The germline V gene has CDR1 SNHLY and CDR2 FYNNEI. The CDR3 runs to 14 residues. Trimming took off 6 bases at V and 3 bases at J, with 11 bases between the two ends. In nucleotides, the CDR3 is TGTGCCAGCAGGTTCGTGTGGGACACCGGGGAGCTGTTTTTT. Translating it yields CASRFVWDTGELFF.

Only a few counts were recorded for this clonotype. The CDR3 loop is CSVESRKTGVFTEAFF. Written as DNA, the CDR3 is TGCAGCGTTGAAAGTAGGAAGACAGGGGTGTTCACTGAAGCTTTCTTT. This rearrangement joins TRBV29-1 to TRBJ1-1; TRBD1 matches at 8 bases. The germline V gene has CDR1 SQVTM and CDR2 ANQGSEA. V lost 2 bases to trimming and J lost 4 bases; unmatched junction nucleotides: 12. CDR3 length equals 16 residues. Full variable domain (rest looked up from reference TRBV29-1 and TRBJ1-1): SAVISQKPSRDICQRGTSLTIQCQVDSQVTMMFWYRQQPGQSLTLIATANQGSEATYESGFVIDKFPISRPNLTFSTLTVSNMSPEDSSIYLCSVESRKTGVFTEAFFGQGTRLTVV.

The chain uses TRBV12-3 or TRBV12-4 and TRBJ2-1; D remains ambiguous. This CDR3 has 13 amino acids. Trimming shortened V by 4 bases and J by 6 bases, and 10 bases separated the two germline ends. The CDR3 nucleotides read TGTGCCAGCAGTTACCCAACACCCAATGAGCAGTTCTTC. It translates to CASSYPTPNEQFF.

In nucleotides, the CDR3 is TGTGCCAGCAGTCTACCGGGACAGGAAACCTACGAGCAGTACGTC. Protein product: CASSLPGQETYEQYV. This chain joins TRBV2 and TRBJ2-7, with 8 nucleotides matching TRBD1. Trimming at V came to 5 bases and at J to 2 bases, leaving 8 bases not matched to a gene. Per germline, CDR1 SNHLY and CDR2 FYNNEI. The CDR3 spans 15 residues.

The chain links TRBV2 to TRBJ2-2, with 9 nucleotides matching TRBD2. J was trimmed by 4 bases and V by 1 base; bases with no gene match: 7. CDR1 and CDR2 (germline): SNHLY, FYNNEI. This CDR3 comprises 17 residues. CDR3 nucleotides: TGTGCCAGCAGTGAAGTCCTAGGACTAGCGAGCACCGGGGAGCTGTTTTTT. This translates into CASSEVLGLASTGELFF.

This clonotype occurred many times. The chain combines TRBV11-2 with TRBJ2-5, with 7 bases aligning to TRBD1. The J segment lost 2 bases and the V segment lost 5 bases, leaving 8 bases of the junction unmatched. There are 15 residues in the CDR3. Germline values: CDR1 SGHAT, CDR2 FQNNGV. The CDR3 nucleotides are TGTGCCAGCAGCCTACGGACAGGAATACAAGAGACCCAGTACTTC. This encodes CASSLRTGIQETQYF.

In its sample, this clonotype was seen a few times. The CDR3 loop is CASSKGGPYSNQPQHF. DNA of the CDR3: TGTGCCAGCAGCAAAGGGGGGCCTTATAGCAATCAGCCCCAGCATTTT. The V and J genes are TRBV21-1 and TRBJ1-5; TRBD1 is the table's D call and was not checked against the DNA. TRBV21-1 is a pseudogene. The CDR3 contains 16 residues.

This clonotype was seen a few times. The V gene is TRBV2, the J gene TRBJ2-7; TRBD2 matches at 8 bases. V gave up 0 bases and J gave up 1 base; unmatched junction bases: 11. CDR1 is SNHLY and CDR2 is FYNNEI in the germline V gene. This CDR3 is 18 amino acids long. CDR3 DNA sequence: TGTGCCAGCAGTGAAGCGTTTGTTCCCGGACTAGCATCCTACGAGCAGTACTTC. Translating it yields CASSEAFVPGLASYEQYF.

The genes are TRBV29-1 and TRBJ2-7; D remains ambiguous. V was clipped by 4 bases and J by 2 bases, with 12 bases between them. The germline gives CDR1 SQVTM, CDR2 ANQGSEA. The CDR3 is 13 residues long. The CDR3 protein is CSVVRADTYEQYF. The DNA of the CDR3 is TGCAGCGTTGTTCGGGCTGATACCTACGAGCAGTACTTC.

The chain uses TRBV6-1 and TRBJ2-5; possibly TRBD1 for D (6 bases). Trimming left V 11 bases short and J 1 base short, with 11 bases between. The germline V gene encodes CDR1 MNHNS and CDR2 SASEGT. The CDR3 has 12 amino acids. CDR3: CAGKDSQETQYF. The CDR3, as DNA: TGTGCCGGGAAGGACAGCCAAGAGACCCAGTACTTC.

Ten or more counts support this clonotype. The V call is TRBV6-5, the J call TRBJ2-1; D is possibly TRBD2 (7 bases). Deletions cut 2 bases from V and 5 bases from J, with 16 bases between. The CDR3 runs 16 residues. The germline V gene has CDR1 MNHEY and CDR2 SVGAGI. CDR3 bases: TGTGCCAGCAGTTACATATGGGGGGGCAAGGACAATGAGCAGTTCTTC. Protein: CASSYIWGGKDNEQFF.

This clonotype appeared a few times. This chain links TRBV4-1 with TRBJ1-1; D may be TRBD1 (6 bases). Germline V gene data show CDR1 as MGHRA and CDR2 as YSYEKL. Trimming stripped 0 bases from V and 5 bases from J, with 10 bases between. This CDR3 comprises 14 residues. The CDR3 here is CASSQEVGGTEAFF. The CDR3 region has the DNA TGCGCCAGCAGCCAAGAAGTAGGGGGTACTGAAGCTTTCTTT.

This clonotype has a handful of counts. The rearrangement joins TRBV27 to TRBJ1-1; weak D call: TRBD1 (5 bases). CDR3 length: 16 residues. Germline V lookup: CDR1 MNHEY, CDR2 SMNVEV (reference sequence). V was shortened by 7 bases and J by 6 bases, with 24 bases between the two germline ends. The CDR3 bases are TGTGCCAGCACGGGGAGGGGTGTTCTCCGAAAGGCTGAAGCTTTCTTT. It translates to CASTGRGVLRKAEAFF.

V and J are TRBV4-2 and TRBJ2-7, with 8 bases identical to TRBD2. After removal of 5 bases from V and 4 bases from J, the junction contained 13 bases not matched to a gene. This CDR3 has 16 residues. The germline gives CDR1 LGHNA, CDR2 YNFKEQ. The CDR3 loop is CASSESTGGPLYEQYF. The CDR3 nucleotides read TGTGCCAGCAGCGAGAGCACGGGAGGGCCCCTTTACGAGCAGTACTTC.

The chain recombines TRBV7-9 with TRBJ1-5, with TRBD1 as a possible D gene (5 bases). Trimming cost V 4 bases and J 2 bases, with 18 bases left between them. The CDR3 length is 17 residues. In germline, CDR1 is SEHNR, CDR2 FQNEAQ (reference sequence). CDR3 region: CASSSVGRPEGNQPQHF. The CDR3 nucleotides are TGTGCCAGCAGCTCAGTGGGACGCCCGGAGGGCAATCAGCCCCAGCATTTT.

V is TRBV7-9 and J is TRBJ2-7; no firm D call. CDR3 length equals 13 residues. Germline V gene data show CDR1 as SEHNR and CDR2 as FQNEAQ (reference sequence). V was clipped by 7 bases and J by 0 bases, with 10 bases between them. The CDR3 DNA follows: TGTGCCAGCACCCGCCCTAGCTCCTACGAGCAGTACTTC. This gives the protein CASTRPSSYEQYF.

This clonotype was seen more than once but under ten times. This rearrangement joins TRBV2 to TRBJ2-5; no definite D call. This CDR3 is built from 16 residues. Germline-derived CDR1 and CDR2 are SNHLY and FYNNEI. V was trimmed by 2 bases and J by 3 bases, leaving 16 bases between them. The CDR3 is CASSERGRALKETQYF. The CDR3 DNA sequence: TGTGCCAGCAGTGAAAGAGGACGAGCGTTAAAAGAGACCCAGTACTTC. Complete variable domain (other parts from reference TRBV2 and TRBJ2-5): EPEVTQTPSHQVTQMGQEVILRCVPISNHLYFYWYRQILGQKVEFLVSFYNNEISEKSEIFDDQFSVERPDGSNFTLKIRSTKLEDSAMYFCASSERGRALKETQYFGPGTRLLVL.

The rearrangement links TRBV13 to TRBJ1-1; no firm D call. Germline V lookup: CDR1 PRHDT, CDR2 FYEKMQ (reference sequence). V lost 1 base and J lost 5, with 2 bases in between. This CDR3 has 11 amino acids. The CDR3 spells CASSLVTEAFF. The CDR3 nucleotides are TGTGCCAGCAGCTTAGTAACTGAAGCTTTCTTT. The entire variable domain, with the rest obtained from reference TRBV13 and TRBJ1-1, is as follows: AAGVIQSPRHLIKEKRETATLKCYPIPRHDTVYWYQQGPGQDPQFLISFYEKMQSDKGSIPDRFSAQQFSDYHSELNMSSLELGDSALYFCASSLVTEAFFGQGTRLTVV.

The table lists this clonotype with many counts. The genes are TRBV5-1 and TRBJ2-1, with TRBD2 identical over 9 bases. This CDR3 comprises 13 residues. V lost 6 bases to trimming and J lost 10 bases; unmatched junction nucleotides: 8. Germline assignment: CDR1 SGHRS and CDR2 YFSETQ. CDR3: CASNSGLAGEQFF. The CDR3 region has the DNA TGCGCCAGCAACTCTGGGCTAGCGGGGGAGCAGTTCTTC.

This clonotype was observed many times. The chain has TRBV2 and TRBJ1-2; perhaps TRBD1 as D (5 bases). V was pared by 4 bases and J by 4 bases, with 7 bases between. The CDR3 is 12 residues long. The germline V gene has CDR1 SNHLY and CDR2 FYNNEI. The CDR3 spells CASSVGGYGYTF. CDR3 bases: TGTGCCAGCAGTGTCGGGGGCTATGGCTACACCTTC.

This clonotype has a count of ten or more. The CDR3 DNA is TGCAGCGTTGACGGGGGGACCTACAATGAGCAGTTCTTC. Translated, it gives CSVDGGTYNEQFF. The V call is TRBV29-1, the J call TRBJ2-1, with 7 nucleotides matching TRBD2. The length of the CDR3 is 13 residues. The germline gives CDR1 SQVTM, CDR2 ANQGSEA. Trimming removed 3 bases from V and 2 bases from J; junction bases left unmatched: 1.

This clonotype qualifies as medium-sized (0.01 to 0.1%). The chain combines TRBV6-2 or TRBV6-3 with TRBJ2-5; no reliable D call. Trimming removed 4 bases from V and 0 bases from J, with 15 bases in between. CDR1 is MNHEY and CDR2 is SVGEGT in the germline V gene. The CDR3 runs to 16 residues. This CDR3 reads CASSSLSDGDQETQYF. CDR3 nucleotide sequence: TGTGCCAGCAGTTCGCTCTCGGACGGAGACCAAGAGACCCAGTACTTC.

This clonotype was found a few times. The J gene is TRBJ2-1, the V gene TRBV7-9; D is uncertain. This CDR3 comprises 13 residues. V was clipped by 5 bases and J by 3 bases, with 8 bases between them. Germline CDR1 is SEHNR and CDR2 is FQNEAQ (reference sequence). The CDR3 loop is CASSQPLYNEQFF. For the CDR3, the DNA is TGTGCCAGCAGCCAACCTCTCTACAATGAGCAGTTCTTC.

A few counts support this clonotype. The chain recombines TRBV6-4 with TRBJ2-4; possible D gene TRBD2, 6 bases. CDR1 and CDR2 from the germline V gene are MRHNA and SNTAGT. CDR3 length: 19 residues. V was shortened by 5 bases and J by 0 bases, with 23 bases between the two germline ends. CDR3 residues: CASSHPQYSGDLAKNIQYF. In DNA, the CDR3 is TGTGCCAGCAGTCACCCCCAATATTCGGGAGACCTAGCCAAAAACATTCAGTACTTC.

This clonotype has only a few counts. The chain has TRBV20-1 and TRBJ2-7; 9 bases are a match to TRBD2. J gave up 5 bases and V 0 bases, and 5 bases lay outside the gene matches. Germline V gives CDR1 DFQATT, CDR2 SNEGSKA (reference sequence). The CDR3 is 14 amino acids. This CDR3 is CSARDGLAGNEQYF. The CDR3 DNA sequence: TGCAGTGCTAGAGATGGCCTAGCGGGAAACGAGCAGTACTTC.

This clonotype was found many times. The rearrangement links TRBV7-9 to TRBJ1-4; D is uncertain. The CDR3 totals 14 residues. Trimming took 5 bases from V and 2 from J, leaving 9 bases between them. Per germline, CDR1 SEHNR and CDR2 FQNEAQ (reference sequence). The CDR3 DNA sequence: TGTGCCAGCAGCCCCAAGGGTACTAATGAAAAACTGTTTTTT. It translates to CASSPKGTNEKLFF.

This clonotype was seen only a few times. The chain links TRBV20-1 to TRBJ2-3; D is unresolved. The V gene lost 0 bases and the J gene lost 2 bases, with 15 bases spanning the gap. The CDR3 covers 16 residues. Germline CDR1 and CDR2: DFQATT and SNEGSKA (reference sequence). CDR3 loop: CSAREERVSDTDTQYF. In nucleotides, the CDR3 is TGCAGTGCTAGAGAAGAAAGGGTTTCCGACACAGATACGCAGTATTTT.

There are many counts of this clonotype. V gene TRBV4-2 combines with J gene TRBJ2-5; TRBD2 is a possible D gene (5 bases). The V end was cut by 0 bases, the J end by 4 bases, with 12 bases between. Germline CDR1 reads LGHNA; CDR2 reads YNFKEQ. This CDR3 has 15 amino acids. CDR3 sequence reads: CASSQERGGGETQYF. In DNA form, the CDR3 reads TGTGCCAGCAGCCAAGAGAGAGGCGGAGGAGAGACCCAGTACTTC.